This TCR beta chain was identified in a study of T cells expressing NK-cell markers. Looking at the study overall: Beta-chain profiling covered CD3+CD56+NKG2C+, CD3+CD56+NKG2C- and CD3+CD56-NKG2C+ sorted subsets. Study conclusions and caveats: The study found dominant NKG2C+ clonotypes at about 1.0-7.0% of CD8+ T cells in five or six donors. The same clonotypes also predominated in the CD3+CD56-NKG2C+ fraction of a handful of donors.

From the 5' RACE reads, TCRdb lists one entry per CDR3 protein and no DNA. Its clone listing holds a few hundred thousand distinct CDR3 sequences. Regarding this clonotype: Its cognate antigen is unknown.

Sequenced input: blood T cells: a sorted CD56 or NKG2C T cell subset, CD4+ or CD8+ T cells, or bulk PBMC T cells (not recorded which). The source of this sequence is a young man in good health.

Here the CDR3 reads CASSLAGQGAWAKNIQYF. The J gene is TRBJ2-4, the V gene TRBV7-2; there is no DNA to check the TCRdb D call of TRBD1. Germline V gene lookup returns CDR1 SGHTA and CDR2 FQGNSA. This CDR3 is built from 18 residues. The variable domain in full, with the rest retrieved from reference TRBV7-2 and TRBJ2-4, is GAGVSQSPSNKVTEKGKDVELRCDPISGHTALYWYRQSLGQGLEFLIYFQGNSAPDKSGLPSDRFSAERTGGSVSTLTIQRTQQEDSAVYLCASSLAGQGAWAKNIQYFGAGTRLSVL.